This T cell receptor beta chain was sequenced in a study of T cells in Graves' hyperthyroidism and ophthalmopathy. The study's findings and limits: Prediction of ophthalmopathy progression came a median around 6.1 months pre-onset. Ophthalmopathy and stable hyperthyroidism were separated by a 13 V-J model. In the blood, most expanded thyroid clonotypes above 0.001 appeared as well.

Amplified regions were TCR beta CDR3 sequences from RNA transcripts. HTBI primers drove first-round RT-PCR of the TCR CDR3. TCRdb redid the calling of the multiplex PCR reads with MiXCR, one entry per CDR3 protein. The sample has 480,000 or so distinct CDR3 sequences, approximately 49% seen once. The CDR3 sequence is 13 residues long. The germline V and J ends were trimmed by 3 bases and 5 bases, with 10 bases remaining between them. Germline V gives CDR1 SGHTA, CDR2 FQGNSA. In regard to this clonotype: Its matching antigen is unknown.

V and J are TRBV7-2 and TRBJ2-5; weak D call: TRBD2 (6 bases). The sequenced sample consisted of peripheral blood or thyroid tissue (not recorded which). This receptor was taken from an adult woman with Graves' disease, either hyperthyroidism or ophthalmopathy (not recorded which). The CDR3 nucleotides are TGTGCCAGCAGCTTCGGGAGCTTGGAGACCCAGTACTTC. Amino acid sequence: CASSFGSLETQYF.